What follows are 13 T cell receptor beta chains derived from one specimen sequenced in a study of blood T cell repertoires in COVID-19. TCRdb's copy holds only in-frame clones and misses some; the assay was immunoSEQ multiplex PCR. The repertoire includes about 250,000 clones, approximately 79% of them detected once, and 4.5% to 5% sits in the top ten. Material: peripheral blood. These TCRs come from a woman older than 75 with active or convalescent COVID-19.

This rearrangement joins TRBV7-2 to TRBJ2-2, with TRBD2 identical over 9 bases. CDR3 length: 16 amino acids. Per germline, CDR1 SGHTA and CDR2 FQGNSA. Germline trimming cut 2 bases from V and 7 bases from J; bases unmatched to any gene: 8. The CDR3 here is CASSLLGGGALGELFF. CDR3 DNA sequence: TGTGCCAGCAGCTTACTTGGCGGGGGGGCCCTCGGGGAGCTGTTTTTT. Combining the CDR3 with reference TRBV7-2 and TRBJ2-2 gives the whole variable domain GAGVSQSPSNKVTEKGKDVELRCDPISGHTALYWYRQSLGQGLEFLIYFQGNSAPDKSGLPSDRFSAERTGGSVSTLTIQRTQQEDSAVYLCASSLLGGGALGELFFGEGSRLTVL.

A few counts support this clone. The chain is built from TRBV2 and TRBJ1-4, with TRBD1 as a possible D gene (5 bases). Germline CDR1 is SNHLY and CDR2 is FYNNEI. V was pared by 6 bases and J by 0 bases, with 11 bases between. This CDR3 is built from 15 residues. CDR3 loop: CASRVDIATNEKLFF. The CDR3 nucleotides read TGTGCCAGCAGGGTGGACATCGCAACTAATGAAAAACTGTTTTTT.

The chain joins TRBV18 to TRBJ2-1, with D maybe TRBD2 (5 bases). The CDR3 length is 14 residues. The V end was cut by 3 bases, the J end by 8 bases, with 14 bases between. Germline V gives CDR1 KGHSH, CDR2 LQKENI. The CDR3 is CASSPLLGRDEQFF. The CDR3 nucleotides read TGTGCCAGCTCACCGCTATTGGGGAGAGATGAGCAGTTCTTC. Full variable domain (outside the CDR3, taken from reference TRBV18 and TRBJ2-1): NAGVMQNPRHLVRRRGQEARLRCSPMKGHSHVYWYRQLPEEGLKFMVYLQKENIIDESGMPKERFSAEFPKEGPSILRIQQVVRGDSAAYFCASSPLLGRDEQFFGPGTRLTVL.

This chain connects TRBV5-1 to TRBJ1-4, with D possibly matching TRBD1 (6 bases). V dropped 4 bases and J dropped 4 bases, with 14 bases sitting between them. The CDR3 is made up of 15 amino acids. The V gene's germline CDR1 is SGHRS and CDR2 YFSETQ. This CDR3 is CASSPISGDNEKLFF. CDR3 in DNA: TGCGCCAGCAGCCCCATTTCAGGGGATAATGAAAAACTGTTTTTT.

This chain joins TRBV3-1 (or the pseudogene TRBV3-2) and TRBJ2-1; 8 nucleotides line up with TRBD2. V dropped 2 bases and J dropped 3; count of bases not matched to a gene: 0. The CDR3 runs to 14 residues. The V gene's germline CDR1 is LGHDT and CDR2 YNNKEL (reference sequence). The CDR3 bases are TGTGCCAGCAGCCAACTAGCGGGCTACAATGAGCAGTTCTTC. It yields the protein CASSQLAGYNEQFF.

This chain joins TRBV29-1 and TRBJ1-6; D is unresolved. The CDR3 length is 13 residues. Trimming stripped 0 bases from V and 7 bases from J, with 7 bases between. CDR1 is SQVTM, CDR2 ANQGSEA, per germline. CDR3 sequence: CSVEETRNSPLHF. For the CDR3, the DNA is TGCAGCGTTGAAGAAACGAGAAATTCACCCCTCCACTTT.

The CDR3 sequence is CASSLTGQPSGANVLTF. The CDR3 region has the DNA TGTGCCAGCAGCTTAACCGGACAGCCCTCTGGGGCCAACGTCCTGACTTTC. The chain links TRBV2 to TRBJ2-6, with D maybe TRBD1 (6 bases). Germline values: CDR1 SNHLY, CDR2 FYNNEI. V was cut by 6 bases and J by 0 bases, with 15 bases left in between. The CDR3 is made up of 17 amino acids.

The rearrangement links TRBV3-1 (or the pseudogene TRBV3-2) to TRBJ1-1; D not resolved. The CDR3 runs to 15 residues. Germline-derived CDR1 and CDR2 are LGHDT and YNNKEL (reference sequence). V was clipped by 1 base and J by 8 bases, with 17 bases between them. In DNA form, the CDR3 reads TGTGCCAGCAGCCAAGGCCCAGTTATCATTTCCGAAGCTTTCTTT. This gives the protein CASSQGPVIISEAFF.

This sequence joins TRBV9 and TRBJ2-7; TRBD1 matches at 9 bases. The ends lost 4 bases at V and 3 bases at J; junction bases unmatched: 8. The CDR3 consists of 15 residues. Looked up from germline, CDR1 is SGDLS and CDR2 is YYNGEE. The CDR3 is CASSPRRTGVYEQYF. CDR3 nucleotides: TGTGCCAGCAGCCCTCGTAGGACAGGGGTCTACGAGCAGTACTTC.

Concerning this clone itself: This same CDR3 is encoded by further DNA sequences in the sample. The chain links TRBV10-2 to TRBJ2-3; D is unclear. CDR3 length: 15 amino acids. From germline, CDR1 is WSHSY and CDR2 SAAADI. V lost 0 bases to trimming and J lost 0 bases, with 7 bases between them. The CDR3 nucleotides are TGCGCCAGCAGTGAGTCACCCACTAGCACAGATACGCAGTATTTT. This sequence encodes CASSESPTSTDTQYF.

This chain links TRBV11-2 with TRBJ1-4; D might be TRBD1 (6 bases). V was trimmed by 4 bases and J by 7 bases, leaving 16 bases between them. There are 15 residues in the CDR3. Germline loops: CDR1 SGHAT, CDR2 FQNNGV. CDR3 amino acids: CASSSSAGVSEKLFF. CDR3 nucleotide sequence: TGTGCCAGCAGCTCAAGCGCAGGGGTCAGTGAAAAACTGTTTTTT. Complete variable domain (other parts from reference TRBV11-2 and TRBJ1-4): EAGVAQSPRYKIIEKRQSVAFWCNPISGHATLYWYQQILGQGPKLLIQFQNNGVVDDSQLPKDRFSAERLKGVDSTLKIQPAKLEDSAVYLCASSSSAGVSEKLFFGSGTQLSVL.

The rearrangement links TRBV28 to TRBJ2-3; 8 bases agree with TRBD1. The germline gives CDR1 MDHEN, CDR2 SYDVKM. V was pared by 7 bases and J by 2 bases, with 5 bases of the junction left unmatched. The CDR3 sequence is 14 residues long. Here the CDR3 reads CASKPGQVTDTQYF. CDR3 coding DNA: TGTGCCAGCAAACCGGGACAGGTCACAGATACGCAGTATTTT.

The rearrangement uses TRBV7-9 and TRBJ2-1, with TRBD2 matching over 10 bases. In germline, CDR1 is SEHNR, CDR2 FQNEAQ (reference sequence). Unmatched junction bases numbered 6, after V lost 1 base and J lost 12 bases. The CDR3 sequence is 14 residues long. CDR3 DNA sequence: TGTGCCAGCAGCTTAGGGGCTAGCGGGAGCATGCAGTTCTTC. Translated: CASSLGASGSMQFF.